This entry describes one TCR beta chain. The protocol was immunoSEQ multiplex PCR, while the TCRdb copy is restricted to in-frame clones and leaves out a portion. The sample shows around 26,000 clones, roughly 87% of them seen only once. Trimming shortened V by 8 bases and J by 2 bases, and 7 bases separated the two germline ends. The germline V gene has CDR1 MDHEN and CDR2 SYDVKM. The CDR3 length is 12 residues. This entry is derived from a study of T cell changes during pregnancy in multiple sclerosis. J is TRBJ1-5 and V is TRBV28; the D is unclear. Sequenced material: CD8+ T cells from peripheral blood mononuclear cells, taken in the second trimester of pregnancy. The TCR sequence derives from a female donor with multiple sclerosis, enrolled in a pregnancy study. The CDR3 spells CASLHRNQPQHF. The CDR3 DNA reads as TGTGCCAGCTTACATCGCAATCAGCCCCAGCATTTT.